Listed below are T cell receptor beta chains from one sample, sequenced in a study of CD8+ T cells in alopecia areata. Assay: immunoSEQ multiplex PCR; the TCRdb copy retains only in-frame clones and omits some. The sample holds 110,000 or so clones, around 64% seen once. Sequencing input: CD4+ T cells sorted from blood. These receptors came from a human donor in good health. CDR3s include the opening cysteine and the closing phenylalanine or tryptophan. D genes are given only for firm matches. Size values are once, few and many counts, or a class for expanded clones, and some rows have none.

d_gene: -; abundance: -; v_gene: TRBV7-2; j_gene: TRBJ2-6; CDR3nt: TGTGCCAGCAGCTTAGCTGGCTCTGGGGCCAACGTCCTGACTTTC; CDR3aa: CASSLAGSGANVLTF
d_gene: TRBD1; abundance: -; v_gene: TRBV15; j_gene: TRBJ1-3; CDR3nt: TGTGCCACCACGAGGGACAGGGCTGGAAACACCATATATTTT; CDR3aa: CATTRDRAGNTIYF
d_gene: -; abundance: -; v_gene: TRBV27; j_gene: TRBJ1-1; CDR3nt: TGTGCCAGCAAGACGGGGGGCACTGAAGCTTTCTTT; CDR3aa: CASKTGGTEAFF
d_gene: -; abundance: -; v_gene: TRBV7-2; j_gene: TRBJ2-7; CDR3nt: TGTGCCAGCAGCCATCCAGGGTCGAGCTCCTACGAGCAGTACTTC; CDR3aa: CASSHPGSSSYEQYF
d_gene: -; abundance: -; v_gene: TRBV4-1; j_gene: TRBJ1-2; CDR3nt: TGCGCCAGCAGCCTACAGGGAGGAATCCATGGCTACACCTTC; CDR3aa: CASSLQGGIHGYTF
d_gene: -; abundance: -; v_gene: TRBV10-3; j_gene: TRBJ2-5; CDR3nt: TGTGCCATCAGTGAGTCCCGTGCGGAGACCCAGTACTTC; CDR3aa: CAISESRAETQYF
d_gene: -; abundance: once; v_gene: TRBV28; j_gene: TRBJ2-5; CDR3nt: TGTGCCAGCAGTACTCCCGGTACTAGATTCGGGACCCAGTACTTC; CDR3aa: CASSTPGTRFGTQYF
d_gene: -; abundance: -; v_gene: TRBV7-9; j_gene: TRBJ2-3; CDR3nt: TGTGCCAGCAGTGACACAGATACGCAGTATTTT; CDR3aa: CASSDTDTQYF
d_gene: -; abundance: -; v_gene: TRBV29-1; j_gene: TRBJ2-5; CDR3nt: TGCAGCGTAGGAGGGACCCAGTACTTC; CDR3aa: CSVGGTQYF
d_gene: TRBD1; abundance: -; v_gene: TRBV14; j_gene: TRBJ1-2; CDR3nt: TGTGCCAGCAGCCAACAGGACAGGGCTGGTGGCTACACCTTC; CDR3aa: CASSQQDRAGGYTF
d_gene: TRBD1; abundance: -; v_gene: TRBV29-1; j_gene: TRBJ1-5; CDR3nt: TGCAGCGTTGGGGGACAGTCAGGAAATCAGCCCCAGCATTTT; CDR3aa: CSVGGQSGNQPQHF
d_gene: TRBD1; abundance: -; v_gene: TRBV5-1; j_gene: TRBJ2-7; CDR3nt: TGCGCCAGCAGCTTGGGGACAGGGGGCGGCCTTAAAGCCTACGAGCAGTACTTC; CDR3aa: CASSLGTGGGLKAYEQYF
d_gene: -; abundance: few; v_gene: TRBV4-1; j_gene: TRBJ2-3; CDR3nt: TGCGCCAGCAGCCCTTTCGGTTTGAGCACAGATACGCAGTATTTT; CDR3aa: CASSPFGLSTDTQYF
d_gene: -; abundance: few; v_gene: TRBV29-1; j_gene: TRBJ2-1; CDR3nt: TGCAGCGCCCCGTTCCGGGTTGGAGGTGAGCAGTTCTTC; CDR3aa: CSAPFRVGGEQFF
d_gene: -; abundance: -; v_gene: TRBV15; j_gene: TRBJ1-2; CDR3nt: TGTGCCACCAGCAGAGATGGGGTCGGCGCGGGCTACACCTTC; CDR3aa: CATSRDGVGAGYTF